The sequence of this T cell receptor beta chain was determined in a study of cytomegalovirus exposure and HLA in healthy donors. Across the study: It was reported in a later analysis that the 100 to 150 validation repertoires used the same platform as the approximately 690 first-cohort repertoires. Regarding the study as a whole: Cytomegalovirus status was reportedly diagnosed by the classifier with high sensitivity and specificity. In a later analysis, first-cohort TCR clusters were found to tend to co-occur in the 120 validation repertoires. The study recorded 160 or so TCR beta chains that were cytomegalovirus-associated.

Data came from immunoSEQ multiplex PCR; TCRdb stores just in-frame clones and leaves some out. The sample lists 100,000 to 150,000 clones, around 85% occurring once. The germline V and J ends were trimmed by 6 bases and 8 bases, with 19 bases remaining between them. Looked up from germline, CDR1 is SGHTA and CDR2 is FQGNSA. The CDR3 runs 14 residues. Turning to this clone: Its target is not known.

The sequencing input was PBMCs. The chain has TRBV7-2 and TRBJ1-2; tentatively, D is TRBD1 (5 bases). The source is a woman under 40 in good health and CMV-seronegative. CDR3 nucleotide sequence: TGTGCCAGCAGACCCGACAGCGCTATACCGGGCTACACCTTC. Protein product: CASRPDSAIPGYTF.